A selection of T cell receptor beta chains follows, all from one sample in a study of beta chain features in type 1 diabetes. This table comes from immunoSEQ multiplex PCR, and its TCRdb copy is limited to in-frame clones, with some not included. The sample carries 600,000 to 700,000 clones, around 12% recorded once. Sequenced input: naive CD4+ T cells from blood. These receptors originate from a man under 40 with type 1 diabetes. Each CDR3 is given with its conserved first and last residue. A D gene is named only where the DNA matches it firmly. Only part of the rows carry a size: once, few, many, or a class if the clone is expanded.

j_call	v_call	clone_size	d_call	cdr3_nt	cdr3_aa
TRBJ1-2	TRBV21-1	.	.	TGTGCCAGCAACCCTGGACAGGATCACTATGGCTACACCTTC	CASNPGQDHYGYTF
TRBJ2-3	TRBV5-1	few	.	TGCGCCAGCAGCGCTGGGACTCATGGGGATACGCAGTATTTT	CASSAGTHGDTQYF
TRBJ2-3	TRBV5-1	.	TRBD2	TGCGCCAGCAGCTTAATTGGACTAGCTACAGATACGCAGTATTTT	CASSLIGLATDTQYF
TRBJ1-6	TRBV7-2	few	TRBD1	TGTGCCAGCAGCGCGAGACAGGGGGGCGGTTCACCCCTCCACTTT	CASSARQGGGSPLHF
TRBJ2-1	TRBV7-3	few	TRBD1	TGTGCCAGCAGCCCCGGACAGGTCCACAATGAGCAGTTCTTC	CASSPGQVHNEQFF
TRBJ1-3	TRBV29-1	few	.	TGCAGCGTTTCCTGGAGCTCTGGAAACACCATATATTTT	CSVSWSSGNTIYF
TRBJ2-7	TRBV5-4	.	.	TGTGCCAGCAGCCTGGGGGGGACAGCGAGCTCCTACGAGCAGTACTTC	CASSLGGTASSYEQYF
TRBJ2-7	TRBV30	.	.	TGTGCCTGGAACAGGGCGTCCGGCGAGCAGTACTTC	CAWNRASGEQYF
TRBJ2-7	TRBV28	few	TRBD1	TGTGCCAGCCAACCGGGACAGGGAAGCACCTACGAGCAGTACTTC	CASQPGQGSTYEQYF
TRBJ1-5	TRBV27	.	TRBD1	TGTGCCAGCAGACAGACAGGGGGCGCGAGCAATCAGCCCCAGCATTTT	CASRQTGGASNQPQHF
TRBJ1-2	TRBV21-1	.	.	TGTGCCAGCAGCACGCCGGACAGAACCTATGGCTACACCTTC	CASSTPDRTYGYTF
TRBJ2-7	TRBV5-1	few	.	TGCGCCAGCAGCTTGGAAGTAGCTTCCTACGAGCAGTACTTC	CASSLEVASYEQYF
TRBJ2-6	TRBV19	.	.	TGTGCCAGTAGTGCAAACAGGGCATCTGGGGCCAACGTCCTGACTTTC	CASSANRASGANVLTF
TRBJ1-5	TRBV6-6	few	.	TGTGCCAGCAGCAAAAGGAAGGGGACGGAGCCCCAGCATTTT	CASSKRKGTEPQHF